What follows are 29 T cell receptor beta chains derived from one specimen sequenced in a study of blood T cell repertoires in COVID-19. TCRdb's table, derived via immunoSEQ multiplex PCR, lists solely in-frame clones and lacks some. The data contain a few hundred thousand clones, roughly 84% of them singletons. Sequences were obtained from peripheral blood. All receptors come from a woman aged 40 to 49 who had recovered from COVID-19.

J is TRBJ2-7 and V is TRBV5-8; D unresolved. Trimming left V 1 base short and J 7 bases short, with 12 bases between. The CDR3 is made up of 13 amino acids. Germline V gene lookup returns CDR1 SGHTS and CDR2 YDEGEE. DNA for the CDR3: TGTGCCAGCAGCTTGACTATAAATGGGGAGCAGTACTTC. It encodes CASSLTINGEQYF. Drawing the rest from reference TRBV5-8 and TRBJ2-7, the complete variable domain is EAGVTQSPTHLIKTRGQQATLRCSPISGHTSVYWYQQALGLGLQFLLWYDEGEERNRGNFPPRFSGRQFPNYSSELNVNALELEDSALYLCASSLTINGEQYFGPGTRLTVT.

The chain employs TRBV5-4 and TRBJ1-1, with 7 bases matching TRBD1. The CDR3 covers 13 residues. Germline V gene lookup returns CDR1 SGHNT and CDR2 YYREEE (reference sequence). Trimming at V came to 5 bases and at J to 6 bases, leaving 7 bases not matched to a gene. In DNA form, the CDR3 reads TGTGCCAGCAGTTTAACAGGGGCCCCTGAAGCTTTCTTT. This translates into CASSLTGAPEAFF.

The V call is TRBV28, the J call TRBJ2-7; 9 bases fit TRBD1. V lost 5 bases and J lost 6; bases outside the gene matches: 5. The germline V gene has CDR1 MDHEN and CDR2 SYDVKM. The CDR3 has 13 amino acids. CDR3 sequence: CASSRQGVGEQYF. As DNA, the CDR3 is TGTGCCAGCAGTAGACAGGGGGTCGGCGAGCAGTACTTC.

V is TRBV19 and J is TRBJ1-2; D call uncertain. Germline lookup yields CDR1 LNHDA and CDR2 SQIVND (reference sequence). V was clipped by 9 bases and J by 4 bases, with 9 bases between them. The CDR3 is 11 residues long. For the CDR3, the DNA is TGTGCCAGCCAGGCGGGCTATGGCTACACCTTC. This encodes CASQAGYGYTF.

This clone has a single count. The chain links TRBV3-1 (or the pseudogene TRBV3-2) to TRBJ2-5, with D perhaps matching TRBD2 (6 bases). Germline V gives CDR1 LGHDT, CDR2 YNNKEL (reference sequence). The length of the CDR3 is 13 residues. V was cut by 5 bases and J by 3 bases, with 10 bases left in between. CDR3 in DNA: TGTGCCAGCAGCGAGGGACTGGAAGAGACCCAGTACTTC. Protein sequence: CASSEGLEETQYF.

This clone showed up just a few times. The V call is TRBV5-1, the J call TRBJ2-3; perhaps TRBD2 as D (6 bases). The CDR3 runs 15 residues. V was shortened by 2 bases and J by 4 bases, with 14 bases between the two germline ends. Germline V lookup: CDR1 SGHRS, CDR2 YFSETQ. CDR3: CASSFSAGPSDTQYF. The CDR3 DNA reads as TGCGCCAGCAGCTTTTCGGCGGGGCCCTCAGATACGCAGTATTTT.

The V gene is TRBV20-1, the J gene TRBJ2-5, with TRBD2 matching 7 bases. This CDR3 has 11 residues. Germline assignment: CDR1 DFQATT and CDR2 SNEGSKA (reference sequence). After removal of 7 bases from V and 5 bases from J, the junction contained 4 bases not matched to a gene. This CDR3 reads CSGAGEETQYF. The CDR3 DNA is TGCAGTGGTGCGGGGGAGGAGACCCAGTACTTC.

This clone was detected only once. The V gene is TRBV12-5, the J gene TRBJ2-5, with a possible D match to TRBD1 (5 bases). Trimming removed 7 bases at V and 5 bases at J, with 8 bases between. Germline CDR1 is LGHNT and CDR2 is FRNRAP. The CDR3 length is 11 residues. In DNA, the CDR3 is TGTGCTAGTGCCCCAGGGGAGACCCAGTACTTC. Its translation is CASAPGETQYF. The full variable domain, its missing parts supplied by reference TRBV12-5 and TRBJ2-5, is DARVTQTPRHKVTEMGQEVTMRCQPILGHNTVFWYRQTMMQGLELLAYFRNRAPLDDSGMPKDRFSAEMPDATLATLKIQPSEPRDSAVYFCASAPGETQYFGPGTRLLVL.

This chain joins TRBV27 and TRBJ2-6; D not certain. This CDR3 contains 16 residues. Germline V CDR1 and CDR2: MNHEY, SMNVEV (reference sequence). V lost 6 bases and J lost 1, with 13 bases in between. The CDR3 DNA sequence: TGTGCCAGCAGCCCGTTGTTCGGGTCTGGGGCCAACGTCCTGACTTTC. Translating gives CASSPLFGSGANVLTF.

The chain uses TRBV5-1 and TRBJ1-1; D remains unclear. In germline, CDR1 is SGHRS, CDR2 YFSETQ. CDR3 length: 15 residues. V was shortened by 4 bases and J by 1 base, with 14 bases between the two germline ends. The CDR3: CASSPGYGSNTEAFF. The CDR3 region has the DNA TGCGCCAGCAGCCCGGGGTACGGATCGAACACTGAAGCTTTCTTT.

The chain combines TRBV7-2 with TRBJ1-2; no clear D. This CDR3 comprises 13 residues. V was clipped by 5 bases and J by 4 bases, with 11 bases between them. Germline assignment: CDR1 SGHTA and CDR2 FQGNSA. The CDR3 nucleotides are TGTGCCAGCAGCCCCAGAAGTTTCTATGGCTACACCTTC. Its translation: CASSPRSFYGYTF.

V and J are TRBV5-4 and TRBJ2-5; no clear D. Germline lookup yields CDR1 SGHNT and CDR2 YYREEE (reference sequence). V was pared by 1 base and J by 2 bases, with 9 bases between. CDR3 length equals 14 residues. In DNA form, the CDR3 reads TGTGCCAGCAGCTTGAGGCCAGGTCAAGAGACCCAGTACTTC. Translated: CASSLRPGQETQYF.

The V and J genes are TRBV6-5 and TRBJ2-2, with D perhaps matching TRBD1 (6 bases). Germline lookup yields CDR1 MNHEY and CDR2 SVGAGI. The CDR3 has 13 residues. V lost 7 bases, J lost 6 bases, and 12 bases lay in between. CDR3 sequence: CASIGGYPGELFF. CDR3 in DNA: TGTGCCAGCATAGGGGGTTATCCCGGGGAGCTGTTTTTT.

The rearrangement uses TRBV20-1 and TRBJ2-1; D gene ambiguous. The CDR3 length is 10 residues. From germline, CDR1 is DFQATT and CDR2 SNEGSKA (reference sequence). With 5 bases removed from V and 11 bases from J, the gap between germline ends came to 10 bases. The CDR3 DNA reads TGCAGTGCTCAATTTAACAAGCAGTTCTTC. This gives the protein CSAQFNKQFF.

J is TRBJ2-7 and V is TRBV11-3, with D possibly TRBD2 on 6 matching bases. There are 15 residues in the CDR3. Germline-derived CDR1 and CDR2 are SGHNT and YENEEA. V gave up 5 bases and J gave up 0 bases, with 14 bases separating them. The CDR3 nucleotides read TGTGCCAGCAGCGCAGATGGGGGGAGCTCCTACGAGCAGTACTTC. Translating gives CASSADGGSSYEQYF. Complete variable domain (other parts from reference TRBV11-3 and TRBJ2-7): EAGVVQSPRYKIIEKKQPVAFWCNPISGHNTLYWYLQNLGQGPELLIRYENEEAVDDSQLPKDRFSAERLKGVDSTLKIQPAELGDSAVYLCASSADGGSSYEQYFGPGTRLTVT.

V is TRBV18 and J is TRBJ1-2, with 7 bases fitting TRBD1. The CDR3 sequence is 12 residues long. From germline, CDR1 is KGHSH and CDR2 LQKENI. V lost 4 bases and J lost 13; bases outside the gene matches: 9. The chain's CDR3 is CASSLTGESCTF. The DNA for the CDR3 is TGTGCCAGCTCACTTACAGGGGAGAGTTGCACCTTC.

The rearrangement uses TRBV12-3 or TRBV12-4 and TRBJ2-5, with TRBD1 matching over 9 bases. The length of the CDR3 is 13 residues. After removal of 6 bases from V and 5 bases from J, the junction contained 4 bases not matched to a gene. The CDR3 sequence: CASSTDRGETQYF. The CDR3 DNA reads TGTGCCAGCAGCACGGACAGGGGCGAGACCCAGTACTTC.

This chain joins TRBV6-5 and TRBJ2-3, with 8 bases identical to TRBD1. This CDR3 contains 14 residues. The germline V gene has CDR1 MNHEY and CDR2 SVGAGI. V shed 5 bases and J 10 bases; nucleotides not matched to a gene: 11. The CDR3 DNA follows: TGTGCCAGCAGTAACAGGGGGGCCGCTCAAGCGCAGTATTTT. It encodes CASSNRGAAQAQYF.

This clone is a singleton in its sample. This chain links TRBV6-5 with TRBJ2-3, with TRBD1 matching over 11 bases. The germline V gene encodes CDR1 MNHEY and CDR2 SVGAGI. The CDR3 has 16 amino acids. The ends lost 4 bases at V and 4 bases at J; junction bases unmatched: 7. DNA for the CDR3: TGTGCCAGCAGTTCCCTCGGACAGGGGGCTTCAGATACGCAGTATTTT. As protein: CASSSLGQGASDTQYF.

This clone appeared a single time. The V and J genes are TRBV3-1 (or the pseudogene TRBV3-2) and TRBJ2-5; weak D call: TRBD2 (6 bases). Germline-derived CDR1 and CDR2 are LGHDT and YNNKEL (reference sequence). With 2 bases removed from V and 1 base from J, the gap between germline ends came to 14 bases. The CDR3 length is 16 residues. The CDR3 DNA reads TGTGCCAGCAGCCAAACACATAGCGGACCCCAAGAGACCCAGTACTTC. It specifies CASSQTHSGPQETQYF.

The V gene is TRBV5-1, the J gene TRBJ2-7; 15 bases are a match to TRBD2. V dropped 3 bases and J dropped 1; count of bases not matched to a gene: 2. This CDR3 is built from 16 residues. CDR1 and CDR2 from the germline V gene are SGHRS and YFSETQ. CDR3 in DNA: TGCGCCAGCAGCTCCGGACTAGCGGGGGGGTCCTACGAGCAGTACTTC. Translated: CASSSGLAGGSYEQYF.

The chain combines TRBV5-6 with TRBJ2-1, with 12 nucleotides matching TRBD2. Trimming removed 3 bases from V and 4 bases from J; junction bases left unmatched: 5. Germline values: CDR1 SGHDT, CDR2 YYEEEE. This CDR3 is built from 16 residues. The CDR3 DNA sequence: TGTGCCAGCAGCTCTAGCGGGGGGGAGAATTACAATGAGCAGTTCTTC. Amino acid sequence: CASSSSGGENYNEQFF.

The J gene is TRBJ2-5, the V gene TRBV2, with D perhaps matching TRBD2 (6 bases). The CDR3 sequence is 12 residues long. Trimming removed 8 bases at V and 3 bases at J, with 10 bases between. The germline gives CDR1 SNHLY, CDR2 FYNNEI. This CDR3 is CASSTGEETQYF. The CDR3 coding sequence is TGTGCCAGCTCGACGGGAGAAGAGACCCAGTACTTC.

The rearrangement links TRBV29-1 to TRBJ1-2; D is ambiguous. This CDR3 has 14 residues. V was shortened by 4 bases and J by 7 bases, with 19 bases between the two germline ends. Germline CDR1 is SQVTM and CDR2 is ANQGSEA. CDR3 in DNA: TGCAGCGTTGTGGCCGGCAGTGGGTGGGCTGGCTACACCTTC. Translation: CSVVAGSGWAGYTF.

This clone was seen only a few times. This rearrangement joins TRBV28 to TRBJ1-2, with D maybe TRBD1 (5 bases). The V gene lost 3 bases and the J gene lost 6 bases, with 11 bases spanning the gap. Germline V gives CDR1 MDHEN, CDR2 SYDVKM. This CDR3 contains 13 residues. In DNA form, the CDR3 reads TGTGCCAGCAGTTTGAGCCAGGGTAATGGCTACACCTTC. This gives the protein CASSLSQGNGYTF.

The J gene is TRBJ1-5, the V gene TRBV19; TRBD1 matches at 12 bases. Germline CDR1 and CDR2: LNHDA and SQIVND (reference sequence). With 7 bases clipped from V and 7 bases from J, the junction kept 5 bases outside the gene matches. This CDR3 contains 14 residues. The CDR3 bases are TGTGCCAGTATGGGACAGGGGGCTGGGCAGCCCCAGCATTTT. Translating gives CASMGQGAGQPQHF.

CDR3 amino acids: CASSYIGNTEAFF. Here the CDR3 DNA reads TGTGCCAGCAGTTACATCGGTAACACTGAAGCTTTCTTT. The chain is built from TRBV6-6 and TRBJ1-1; unclear D gene. Germline V gene sequence: CDR1 MNHNY, CDR2 SVGAGI (reference sequence). Deletions cut 2 bases from V and 2 bases from J, with 6 bases between. The CDR3 is 13 amino acids.

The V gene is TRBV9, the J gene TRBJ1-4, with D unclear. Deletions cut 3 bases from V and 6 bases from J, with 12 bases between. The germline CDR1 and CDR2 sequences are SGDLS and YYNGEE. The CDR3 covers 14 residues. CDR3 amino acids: CASSEGRGYEKLFF. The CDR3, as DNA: TGTGCCAGCAGCGAAGGACGAGGGTATGAAAAACTGTTTTTT.

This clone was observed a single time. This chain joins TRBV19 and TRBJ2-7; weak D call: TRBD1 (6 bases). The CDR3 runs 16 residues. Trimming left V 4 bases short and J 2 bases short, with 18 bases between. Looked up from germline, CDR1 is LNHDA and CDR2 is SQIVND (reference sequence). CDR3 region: CASSTFDSGDPYEQYF. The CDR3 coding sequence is TGTGCCAGTAGTACTTTCGATTCAGGGGATCCCTACGAGCAGTACTTC.